This T cell receptor beta chain was obtained from a study of cytomegalovirus exposure and HLA in healthy donors. Whole-study findings and limits: TCR sequences were mostly rare, though some public TCRs occurred in many donors. DRB1 showed the most TCR associations and HLA-C the fewest in a later analysis, as rates varied by HLA locus. Other equally common chains were less clonally expanded than HLA-associated TCR beta chains, a later analysis showed.

Vbeta (60) and Jbeta (13) primers were used in the PCR. This table comes from immunoSEQ multiplex PCR, and its TCRdb copy is limited to in-frame clones, with some not included. The table shows 130,000 to 150,000 clones, with around 72% occurring only once. The CDR3 has 10 residues. V lost 6 bases and J 9 bases, leaving 8 bases between the germline ends. Per the germline V gene, CDR1 is SNHLY and CDR2 is FYNNEI. No CMV serostatus entry exists for this donor. As regards this clone: Its target is not known.

This sequence originates from a human donor in good health. The rearrangement links TRBV2 to TRBJ1-1; no reliable D call. Sequenced: PBMCs. CDR3 in amino acids: CASSGSKAFF. CDR3 nucleotide sequence: TGTGCCAGCAGCGGTTCTAAAGCTTTCTTT.